What follows are 12 T cell receptor beta chains derived from one specimen sequenced in a study of quantifying T cell responses using KT2 cells. Study-wide context: RNA was reverse transcribed with TCR alpha and beta constant-region primers.

A single-stranded UMI oligo with SP2 sequence was ligated to cDNA 3' ends. The first PCR ran 3 to 5 cycles with an equimolar RC1.1 and RC1.2 beta primer mix. TCRdb ran MiXCR on the UMI-ligation and nested PCR reads and lists one entry per CDR3 protein. The data contain about 33,000 distinct CDR3 sequences, about 9.4% of them seen just once; the ten biggest clones take up roughly 9.7%. Material for sequencing was PBMCs spiked with cells of the T cell clone KT2. These receptors all stem from a human donor.

CDR3 bases: TGCGCCAGCAGCTCGACTAGCGGGGGAATCGAGCAGTATTTT. Its translation is CASSSTSGGIEQYF. The chain carries TRBV5-1 and TRBJ2-3; 12 bases map to TRBD2. Germline-derived CDR1 and CDR2 are SGHRS and YFSETQ. The CDR3 length is 14 residues. V lost 3 bases and J lost 11; bases outside the gene matches: 7. The full variable domain, with the rest looked up from reference TRBV5-1 and TRBJ2-3, is KAGVTQTPRYLIKTRGQQVTLSCSPISGHRSVSWYQQTPGQGLQFLFEYFSETQRNKGNFPGRFSGRQFSNSRSEMNVSTLELGDSALYLCASSSTSGGIEQYFGPGTRLTVL.

This clonotype was found many times. This chain joins TRBV2 and TRBJ1-6; unclear D gene. Germline lookup yields CDR1 SNHLY and CDR2 FYNNEI. The CDR3 covers 15 residues. V was clipped by 4 bases and J by 11 bases, with 18 bases between them. This CDR3 reads CASSARTPSVTPLHF. The CDR3 bases are TGTGCCAGCAGTGCCAGGACGCCGAGTGTGACACCCCTCCACTTT. The variable domain in full, with the rest retrieved from reference TRBV2 and TRBJ1-6, is EPEVTQTPSHQVTQMGQEVILRCVPISNHLYFYWYRQILGQKVEFLVSFYNNEISEKSEIFDDQFSVERPDGSNFTLKIRSTKLEDSAMYFCASSARTPSVTPLHFGNGTRLTVT.

The CDR3: CASSRGLGGELFF. CDR3 sequence (DNA): TGTGCCAGCAGCCGAGGACTCGGCGGGGAGCTGTTTTTT. The chain carries TRBV3-1 and TRBJ2-2, with a possible D match to TRBD2 (5 bases). CDR3 size: 13 residues. Trimming took 4 bases from V and 7 from J, leaving 10 bases between them. Germline CDR1 LGHDT, CDR2 YNNKEL (reference sequence).

This clonotype was seen a handful of times. V and J are TRBV5-1 and TRBJ1-2; no clear D. The germline V gene encodes CDR1 SGHRS and CDR2 YFSETQ. Trimming left V 4 bases short and J 6 bases short, with 13 bases between. The CDR3 loop spans 13 amino acids. CDR3 DNA sequence: TGCGCCAGCAGCCTCCCGGGCCGCCATGGCTACACCTTC. Protein product: CASSLPGRHGYTF.

Ten or more counts support this clonotype. Here the CDR3 reads CATEGEGVHSGANVLTF. CDR3 DNA: TGTGCCACTGAAGGGGAGGGGGTACACTCTGGGGCCAACGTCCTGACTTTC. This rearrangement joins TRBV6-1 to TRBJ2-6; tentatively, D is TRBD2 (7 bases). The length of the CDR3 is 17 residues. V was cut by 10 bases and J by 0 bases, with 19 bases left in between. Germline lookup yields CDR1 MNHNS and CDR2 SASEGT.

This chain joins TRBV7-9 and TRBJ1-1, with a tentative D call TRBD1 (5 bases). CDR3 size: 13 residues. V lost 5 bases, J lost 7 bases, and 14 bases lay in between. Germline values: CDR1 SEHNR, CDR2 FQNEAQ (reference sequence). The CDR3 nucleotides read TGTGCCAGCAGCCAATCCGGGGCAAATGAAGCTTTCTTT. It yields the protein CASSQSGANEAFF.

Ten or more counts support this clonotype. V usage is TRBV20-1 and J usage is TRBJ1-3; possibly TRBD1 for D (6 bases). Between the trimmed V and J ends, which lost 6 bases and 2 bases, there was a span of 8 bases. The CDR3 consists of 12 residues. Germline CDR1 is DFQATT and CDR2 is SNEGSKA (reference sequence). This chain's CDR3 is CSAQGAGNTIYF. The CDR3 coding sequence is TGCAGTGCACAGGGTGCTGGAAACACCATATATTTT.

This chain joins TRBV6-1 and TRBJ2-7; TRBD1 agrees at 7 bases. Germline V CDR1 and CDR2: MNHNS, SASEGT. This CDR3 comprises 14 residues. V lost 8 bases to trimming and J lost 4 bases; unmatched junction nucleotides: 11. The CDR3 nucleotides read TGTGCCAGCGACAAGGACAGGACCGATTACGAGCAGTACTTC. It codes for CASDKDRTDYEQYF.

This clonotype was detected a few times. The chain joins TRBV5-1 to TRBJ2-5; D call uncertain. CDR3 length: 13 residues. V lost 2 bases and J lost 2, with 7 bases in between. Germline V gene data show CDR1 as SGHRS and CDR2 as YFSETQ. This CDR3 is CASSFWRQETQYF. DNA of the CDR3: TGCGCCAGCAGCTTCTGGCGGCAAGAGACCCAGTACTTC. Filled out from reference TRBV5-1 and TRBJ2-5, the complete variable domain reads KAGVTQTPRYLIKTRGQQVTLSCSPISGHRSVSWYQQTPGQGLQFLFEYFSETQRNKGNFPGRFSGRQFSNSRSEMNVSTLELGDSALYLCASSFWRQETQYFGPGTRLLVL.

CDR3 nucleotide sequence: TGTGCCAGCAGTGGTCGACAGGGGATAAACACTGAAGCTTTCTTT. This codes for CASSGRQGINTEAFF. The rearrangement joins TRBV6-1 to TRBJ1-1, with TRBD1 identical over 8 bases. The CDR3 is 15 residues long. Germline CDR1 MNHNS, CDR2 SASEGT. V dropped 4 bases and J dropped 2; count of bases not matched to a gene: 6.

In nucleotides, the CDR3 is TGTGCCAGCAGTTTTAGCAATCAGCCCCAGCATTTT. Translated: CASSFSNQPQHF. The gene calls are TRBV12-3 or TRBV12-4 and TRBJ1-5, with D uncertain. This CDR3 spans 12 amino acids. Trimming took off 3 bases at V and 0 bases at J, with 0 bases between the two ends.

This clonotype showed up just a few times. The chain links TRBV27 to TRBJ1-2; a possible D gene is TRBD1 (5 bases). The CDR3 contains 14 residues. The V end was cut by 4 bases, the J end by 4 bases, with 13 bases between. Germline V CDR1 and CDR2: MNHEY, SMNVEV (reference sequence). In DNA form, the CDR3 reads TGTGCCAGCAGTTCAGGAGAGGGGTCCTATGGCTACACCTTC. It translates to CASSSGEGSYGYTF.